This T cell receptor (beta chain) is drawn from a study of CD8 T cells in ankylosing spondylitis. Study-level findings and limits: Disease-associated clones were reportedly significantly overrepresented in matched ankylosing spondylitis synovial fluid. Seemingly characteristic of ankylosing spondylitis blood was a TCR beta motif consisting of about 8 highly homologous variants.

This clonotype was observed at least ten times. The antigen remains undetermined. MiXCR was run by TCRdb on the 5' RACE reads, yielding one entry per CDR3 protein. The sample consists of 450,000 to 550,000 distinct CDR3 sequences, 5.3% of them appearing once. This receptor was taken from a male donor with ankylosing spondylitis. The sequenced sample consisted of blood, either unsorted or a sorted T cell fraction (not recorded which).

The CDR3 nucleotides are TGTGCCAGCAGTCTGACCGAGAAAGCTTTCTTT. It is translated as CASSLTEKAFF. V usage is TRBV12-3 or TRBV12-4 and J usage is TRBJ1-1; the D is unclear. The ends were cut back, 5 bases at V and 9 bases at J, with 10 bases in the middle. The CDR3 is made up of 11 amino acids.